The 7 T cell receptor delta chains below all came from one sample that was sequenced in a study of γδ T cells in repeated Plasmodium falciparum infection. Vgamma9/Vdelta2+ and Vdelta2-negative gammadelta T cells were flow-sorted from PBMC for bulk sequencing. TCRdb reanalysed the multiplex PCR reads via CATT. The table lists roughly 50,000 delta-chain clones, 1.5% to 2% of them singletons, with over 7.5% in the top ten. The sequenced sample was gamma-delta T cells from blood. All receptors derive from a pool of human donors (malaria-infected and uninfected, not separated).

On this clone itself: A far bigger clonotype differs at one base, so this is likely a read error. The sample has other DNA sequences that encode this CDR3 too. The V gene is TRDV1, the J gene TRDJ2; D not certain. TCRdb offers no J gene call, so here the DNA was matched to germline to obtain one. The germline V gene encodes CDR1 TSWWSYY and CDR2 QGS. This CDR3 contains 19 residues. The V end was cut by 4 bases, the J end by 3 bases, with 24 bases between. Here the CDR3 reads CALGGLRASTLTLTAQLFF. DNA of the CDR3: TGTGCTCTTGGGGGGCTACGAGCCAGCACCCTGACCCTGACAGCACAACTCTTCTTT.

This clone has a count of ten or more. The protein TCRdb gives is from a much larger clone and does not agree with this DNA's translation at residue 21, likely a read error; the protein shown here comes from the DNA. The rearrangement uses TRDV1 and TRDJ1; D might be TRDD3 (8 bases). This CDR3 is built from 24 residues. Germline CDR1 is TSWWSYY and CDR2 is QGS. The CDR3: CALGDRKAFLSSYWGSRGTDELIF. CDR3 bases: TGTGCTCTTGGGGATCGCAAGGCCTTCCTTTCCTCGTACTGGGGGTCCCGAGGAACCGATGAACTCATCTTT.

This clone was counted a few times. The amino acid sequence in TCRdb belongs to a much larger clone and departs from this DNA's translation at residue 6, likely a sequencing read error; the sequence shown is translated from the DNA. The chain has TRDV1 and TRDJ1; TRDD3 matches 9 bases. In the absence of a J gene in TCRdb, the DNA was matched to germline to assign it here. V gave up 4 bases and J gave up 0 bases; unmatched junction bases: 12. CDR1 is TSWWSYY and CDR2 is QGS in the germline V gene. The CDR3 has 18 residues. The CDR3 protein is CALGGADGGYLYTDKLIF. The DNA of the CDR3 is TGTGCTCTTGGGGGAGCGGACGGGGGATACCTCTACACCGATAAACTCATCTTT.

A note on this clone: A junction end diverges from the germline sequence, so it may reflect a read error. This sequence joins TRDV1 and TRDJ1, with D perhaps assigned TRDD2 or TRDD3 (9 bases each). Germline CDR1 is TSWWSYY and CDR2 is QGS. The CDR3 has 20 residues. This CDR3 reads CSAGPSYDNNWGYATDKLIF. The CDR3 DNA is TGCTCTGCGGGTCCTTCCTACGATAATAACTGGGGATACGCAACTGATAAACTCATCTTT.

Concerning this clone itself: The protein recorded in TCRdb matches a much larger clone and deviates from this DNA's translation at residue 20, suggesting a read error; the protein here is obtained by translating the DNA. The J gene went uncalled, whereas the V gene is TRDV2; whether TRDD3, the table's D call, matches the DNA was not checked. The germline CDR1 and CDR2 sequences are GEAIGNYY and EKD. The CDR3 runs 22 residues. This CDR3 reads CACDPPLKISTGGYGDTDKRIF. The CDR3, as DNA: TGTGCCTGTGACCCCCCCCTAAAAATCTCAACTGGGGGATACGGGGACACCGATAAACGCATCTTT.

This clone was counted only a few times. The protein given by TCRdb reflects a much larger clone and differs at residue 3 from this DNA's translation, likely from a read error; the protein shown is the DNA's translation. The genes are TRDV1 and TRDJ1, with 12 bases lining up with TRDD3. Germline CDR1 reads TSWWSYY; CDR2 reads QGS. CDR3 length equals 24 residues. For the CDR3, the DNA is TGTGCTCGTGGGGTGAACTTCCCAAACCCTGACTGGGGGATACTTGAGCGGAACACCGATAAACTCATCTTT. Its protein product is CARGVNFPNPDWGILERNTDKLIF.

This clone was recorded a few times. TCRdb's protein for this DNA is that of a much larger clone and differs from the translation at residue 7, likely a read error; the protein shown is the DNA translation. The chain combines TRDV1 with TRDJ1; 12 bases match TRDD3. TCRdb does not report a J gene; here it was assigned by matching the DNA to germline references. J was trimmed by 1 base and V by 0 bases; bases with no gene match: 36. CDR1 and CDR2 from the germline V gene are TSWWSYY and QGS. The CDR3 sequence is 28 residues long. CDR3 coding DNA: TGTGCTCTTGGGGAACTAGCCTCAAATGGCCTCGCCTCGAACACTGGGGGATACCCCCTTTGGACCACCGATAAACTCATCTTT. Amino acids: CALGELASNGLASNTGGYPLWTTDKLIF.